This T cell receptor (beta chain) was captured by sequencing in a study of shared clonotypes between healthy human individuals. The CDR3 runs 13 residues. Germline-derived CDR1 and CDR2 are MDHEN and SYDVKM. With 6 bases removed from V and 6 bases from J, the gap between germline ends came to 14 bases. Here immunoSEQ multiplex PCR was the method, and the copy in TCRdb shows in-frame clones only, minus some. The sample holds 1.5 million to 1.9 million clones, under 99% seen once. The sequence was collected from a man between 25 and 39 years old in good health. Sequenced material: naive CD4+ T cells sorted from blood. The subset denotes: CD45RA+ positively selected. The gene calls are TRBV28 and TRBJ1-2, with a possible D match to TRBD1 (5 bases). The CDR3 reads CASRSGKRDGYTF. In nucleotides, the CDR3 is TGTGCCAGCAGGTCAGGGAAGCGTGATGGCTACACCTTC.